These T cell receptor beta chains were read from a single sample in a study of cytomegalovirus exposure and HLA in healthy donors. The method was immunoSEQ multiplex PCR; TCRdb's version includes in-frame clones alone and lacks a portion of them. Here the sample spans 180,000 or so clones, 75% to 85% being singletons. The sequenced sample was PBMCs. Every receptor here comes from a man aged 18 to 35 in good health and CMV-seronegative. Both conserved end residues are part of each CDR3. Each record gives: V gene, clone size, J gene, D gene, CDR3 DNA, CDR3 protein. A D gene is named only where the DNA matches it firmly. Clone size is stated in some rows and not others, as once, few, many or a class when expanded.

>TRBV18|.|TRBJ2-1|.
TGTGCCAGCTCACCACCGTTGGAGGGCAGGAGCTCCTACAATGAGCAGTTCTTC
CASSPPLEGRSSYNEQFF
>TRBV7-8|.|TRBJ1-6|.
TGTGCCAGCAGCTTAGAGGGACTCGCTAATTCACCCCTCCACTTT
CASSLEGLANSPLHF
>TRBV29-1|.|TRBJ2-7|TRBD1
TGCAGCGTTGCCCCGGGACAGGGGGCCTACGAGCAGTACTTC
CSVAPGQGAYEQYF
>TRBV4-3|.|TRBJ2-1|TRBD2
TGCGCCAGCAGCCAAGTCTTAGCGGGAGATTCATCCTACAATGAGCAGTTCTTC
CASSQVLAGDSSYNEQFF
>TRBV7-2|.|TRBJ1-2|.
TGTGCCAGCAGCTTTCTATGGGGGCTCTATGGCTACACCTTC
CASSFLWGLYGYTF
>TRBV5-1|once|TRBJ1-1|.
TGCGCCAGCAGCTTGGGGCCCCGCCGTGGCACTGAAGCTTTCTTT
CASSLGPRRGTEAFF
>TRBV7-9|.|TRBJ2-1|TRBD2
TGTGCCAGCAGTCCCACTCCCGGACTAGCGGGGGAGAATGAGCAGTTCTTC
CASSPTPGLAGENEQFF
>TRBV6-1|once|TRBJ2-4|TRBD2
TGTGCCAGCAGCCAGGATTGGGGGGGCATTCAGTACTTC
CASSQDWGGIQYF
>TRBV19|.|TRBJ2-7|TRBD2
TGTGCCAGTAGTAAAACTAGCGGGGGACGCGCCTACGAGCAGTACTTC
CASSKTSGGRAYEQYF
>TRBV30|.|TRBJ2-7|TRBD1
TGTGCCTGGAGTGGACAGGGGGCAGGGGAGCAGTACTTC
CAWSGQGAGEQYF
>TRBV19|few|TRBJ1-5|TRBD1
TGTGCCACTTCGGACAGGGTCGGTCAGCCCCAGCATTTT
CATSDRVGQPQHF
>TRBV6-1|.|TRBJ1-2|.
TGTGCTAGGAAGGGGCAGGTTAACTATGGCTACACCTTC
CARKGQVNYGYTF
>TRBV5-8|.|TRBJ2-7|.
TGTGCCAGCAGCCCCCGCCGGGACACGGCCTCCTACGAGCAGTACTTC
CASSPRRDTASYEQYF
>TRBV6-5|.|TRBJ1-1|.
TGTGCCAGCAGTTATGAGGGGGACACTGAAGCTTTCTTT
CASSYEGDTEAFF
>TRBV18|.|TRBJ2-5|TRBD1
TGTGCCAGCTCATCACGCAGCAAAATAGACAGGGGGCTCGGGGAGACCCAGTACTTC
CASSSRSKIDRGLGETQYF
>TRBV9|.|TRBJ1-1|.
TGTGCCAGCAGTTCCCAATCTACAGGGCAGGGAGCTTTCTTT
CASSSQSTGQGAFF
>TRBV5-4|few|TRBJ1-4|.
TGTGCCAGCAGCTTGGGAAGTACACAGACTAATGAAAAACTGTTTTTT
CASSLGSTQTNEKLFF
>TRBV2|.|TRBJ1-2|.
TGTGCCAGCGGACAAAGTCCTAACTATGGCTACACCTTC
CASGQSPNYGYTF
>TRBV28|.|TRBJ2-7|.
TGTGCCAGCAGGGTTCTAGACGGCGAGCAGTACTTC
CASRVLDGEQYF
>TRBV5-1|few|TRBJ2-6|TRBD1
TGCGCCAGCAGCCTCCAGGGGACAGGGGGCTCTGGGGCCAACGTCCTGACTTTC
CASSLQGTGGSGANVLTF
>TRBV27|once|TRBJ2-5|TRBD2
TGTGCCAGCAGTAGGACTAGCGGGACCAAAGAGACCCAGTACTTC
CASSRTSGTKETQYF
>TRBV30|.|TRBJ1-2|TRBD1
TGTGCCTGGAGTTGGTCAGGGGGCTATGGCTACACCTTC
CAWSWSGGYGYTF
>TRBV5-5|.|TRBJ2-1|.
TGTGCCAGCAGCTTCCCCCAATACAATGAGCAGTTCTTC
CASSFPQYNEQFF
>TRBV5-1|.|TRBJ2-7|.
TGCGCCAGCAGCCGGATTAGCGCCAGCTCCTACGAGCAGTACTTC
CASSRISASSYEQYF
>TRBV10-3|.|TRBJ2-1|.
TGTGCCATCAGTATAATACAGGGTGATGAGCAGTTCTTC
CAISIIQGDEQFF
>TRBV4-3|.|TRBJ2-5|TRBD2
TGCGCCAGCAGCCAAGGTGATCTAGGGTTTGCGGGGGACCAAGAGACCCAGTACTTC
CASSQGDLGFAGDQETQYF
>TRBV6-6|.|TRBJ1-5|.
TGTGCCAGCAGTTCCCTAGACCCGAGCAATCAGCCCCAGCATTTT
CASSSLDPSNQPQHF
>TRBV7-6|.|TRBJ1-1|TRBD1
TGTGCCAGCAGCTTCCGGGACAGGGACAAAGCTTTCTTT
CASSFRDRDKAFF
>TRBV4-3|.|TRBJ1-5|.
TGCGCCAGCAGCCTCTCGACGACAGTATATCAGCCCCAGCATTTT
CASSLSTTVYQPQHF
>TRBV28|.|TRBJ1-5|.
TGTGCCAGCAGTTTAGCACAAGCGGGTCAGCCCCAGCATTTT
CASSLAQAGQPQHF
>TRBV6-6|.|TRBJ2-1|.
TGTGCCAGCAGTGCAGGACAGCGGTCCTACAATGAGCAGTTCTTC
CASSAGQRSYNEQFF
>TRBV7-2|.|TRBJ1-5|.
TGTGCCAGCAGCCCCGAGGGGAGGAGGGACAATCAGCCCCAGCATTTT
CASSPEGRRDNQPQHF
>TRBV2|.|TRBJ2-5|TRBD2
TGTGCCATCCTTCTAGCGGGGGGGCGAGAGACCCAGTACTTC
CAILLAGGRETQYF
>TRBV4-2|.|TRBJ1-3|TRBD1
TGTGCCAGCAGCCTCGGGACAGGGAACACCATATATTTT
CASSLGTGNTIYF
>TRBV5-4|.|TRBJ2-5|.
TGTGCCAGCAGTTCTGGCGGAGTCCAAGAGACCCAGTACTTC
CASSSGGVQETQYF
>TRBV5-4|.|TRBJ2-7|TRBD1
TGTGCCAGCAGCAGACAGGGCGACTACGAGCAGTACTTC
CASSRQGDYEQYF
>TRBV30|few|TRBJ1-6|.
TGTGCCTGGAGCCCATACCGGTCGGGGGATTCACCCCTCCACTTT
CAWSPYRSGDSPLHF